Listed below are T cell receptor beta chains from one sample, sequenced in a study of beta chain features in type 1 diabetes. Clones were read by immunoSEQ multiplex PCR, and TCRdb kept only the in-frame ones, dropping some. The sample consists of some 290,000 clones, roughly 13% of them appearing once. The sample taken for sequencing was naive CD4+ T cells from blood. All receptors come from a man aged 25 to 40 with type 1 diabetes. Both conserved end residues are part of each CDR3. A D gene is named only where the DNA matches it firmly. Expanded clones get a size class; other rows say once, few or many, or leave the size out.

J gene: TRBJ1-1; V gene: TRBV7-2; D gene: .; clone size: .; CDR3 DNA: TGTGCCAGCAGCTTAGCTTCCGGGACTGAAGCTTTCTTT; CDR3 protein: CASSLASGTEAFF
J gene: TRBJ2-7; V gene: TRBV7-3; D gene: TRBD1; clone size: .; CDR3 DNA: TGTGCCAGCAGCCCCAGGGACAGAACCTACGAGCAGTACTTC; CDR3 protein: CASSPRDRTYEQYF
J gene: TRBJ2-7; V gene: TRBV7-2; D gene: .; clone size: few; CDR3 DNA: TGTGCCAGCAGCCCTTCCTACGAGCAGTACTTC; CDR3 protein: CASSPSYEQYF
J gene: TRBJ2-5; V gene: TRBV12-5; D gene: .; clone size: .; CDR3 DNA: TGTGCTAGTGCCCCCGAACCTCGGGAGACCCAGTACTTC; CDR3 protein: CASAPEPRETQYF
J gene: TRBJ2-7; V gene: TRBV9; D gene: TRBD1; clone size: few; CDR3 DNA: TGTGCCAGCAGCGTAGATTTGGGACAGGGGGCGATGAACGAGCAGTACTTC; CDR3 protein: CASSVDLGQGAMNEQYF
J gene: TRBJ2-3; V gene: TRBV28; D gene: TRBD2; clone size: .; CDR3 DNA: TGTGCCTCGGGGACTACCATGTCGGCAGATACGCAGTATTTT; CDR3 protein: CASGTTMSADTQYF
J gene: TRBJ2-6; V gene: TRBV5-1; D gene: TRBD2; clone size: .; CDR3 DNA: TGCGCCAGCAGTCCCGGACTAGCGGGAAGCTCTGGGGCCAACGTCCTGACTTTC; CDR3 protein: CASSPGLAGSSGANVLTF
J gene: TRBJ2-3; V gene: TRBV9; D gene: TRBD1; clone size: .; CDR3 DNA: TGTGCCAGCAGCGCTGGACAGGGGGCAGATACGCAGTATTTT; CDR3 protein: CASSAGQGADTQYF
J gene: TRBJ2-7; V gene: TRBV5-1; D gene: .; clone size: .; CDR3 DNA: TGCGCCAGCAGCTTCAGGCGTGGGTACGAGCAGTACTTC; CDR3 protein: CASSFRRGYEQYF
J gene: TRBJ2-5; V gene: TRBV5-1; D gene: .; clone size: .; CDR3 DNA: TGCGCCAGCAGCCGGACAGACCAAGAGACCCAGTACTTC; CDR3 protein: CASSRTDQETQYF
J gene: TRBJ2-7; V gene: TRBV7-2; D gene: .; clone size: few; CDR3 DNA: TGTGCCAGCAGCTTTGGGCGTACCTACGAGCAGTACTTC; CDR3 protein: CASSFGRTYEQYF
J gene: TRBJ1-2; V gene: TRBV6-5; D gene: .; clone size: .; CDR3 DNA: TGTGCCAGCAGACTGACAGAGAACTATGGCTACACCTTC; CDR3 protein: CASRLTENYGYTF
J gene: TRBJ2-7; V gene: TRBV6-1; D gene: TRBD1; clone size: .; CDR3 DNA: TGTGCCAGCAGTCCCGGGACAGGGATTCTCGAGCAGTACTTC; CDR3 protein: CASSPGTGILEQYF
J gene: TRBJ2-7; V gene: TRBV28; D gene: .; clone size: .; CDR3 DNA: TGTGCCAGCAGTTTACGCGGGTTTGAGCAGTACTTC; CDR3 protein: CASSLRGFEQYF
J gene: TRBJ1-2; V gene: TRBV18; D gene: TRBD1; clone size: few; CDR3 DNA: TGTGCCAGCTCAAATGGACAGGGAAGCTCGGCTGGCTACACCTTC; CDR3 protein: CASSNGQGSSAGYTF
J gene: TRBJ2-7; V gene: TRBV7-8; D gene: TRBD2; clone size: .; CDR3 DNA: TGTGCCAGCAGCTTAGGGCCTAGCGGGATCTCCTACGAGCAGTACTTC; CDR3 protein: CASSLGPSGISYEQYF
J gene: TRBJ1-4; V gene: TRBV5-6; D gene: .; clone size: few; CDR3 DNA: TGTGCCAGCAGCCCGGTCCACGGTGAAAAACTGTTTTTT; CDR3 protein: CASSPVHGEKLFF
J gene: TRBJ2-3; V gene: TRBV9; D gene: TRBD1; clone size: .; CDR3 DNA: TGTGCCAGCAGCGCCGGGACAGGGCTAACAGATACGCAGTATTTT; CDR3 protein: CASSAGTGLTDTQYF
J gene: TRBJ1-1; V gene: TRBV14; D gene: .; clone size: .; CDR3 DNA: TGTGCCAGCAGCCAACCCTTCGCAGGGCGGAACACTGAAGCTTTCTTT; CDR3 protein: CASSQPFAGRNTEAFF
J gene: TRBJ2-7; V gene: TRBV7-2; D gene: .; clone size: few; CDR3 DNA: TGTGCCAGCAGCTTAGGGGTGACTGCCTACGAGCAGTACTTC; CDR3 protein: CASSLGVTAYEQYF
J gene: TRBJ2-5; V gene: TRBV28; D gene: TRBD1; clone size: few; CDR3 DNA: TGTGCCAGCAGTCAAGCCGGGACAGGGATGCCGGAGACCCAGTACTTC; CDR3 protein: CASSQAGTGMPETQYF
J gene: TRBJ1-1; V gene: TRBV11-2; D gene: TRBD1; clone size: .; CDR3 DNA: TGTGCCAGCAGCTTTAGGGGACAGGGTGTTGACACTGAAGCTTTCTTT; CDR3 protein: CASSFRGQGVDTEAFF
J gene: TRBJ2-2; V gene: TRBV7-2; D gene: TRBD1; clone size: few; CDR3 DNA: TGTGCCAGCAGCGTAACGACAGGGTCCGGGGAGCTGTTTTTT; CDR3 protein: CASSVTTGSGELFF
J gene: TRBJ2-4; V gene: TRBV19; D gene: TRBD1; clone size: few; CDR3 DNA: TGTGCCAGTAGTGACAGGGGGCATGCCAAAAACATTCAGTACTTC; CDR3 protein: CASSDRGHAKNIQYF
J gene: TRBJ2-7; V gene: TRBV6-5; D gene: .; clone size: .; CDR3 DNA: TGTGCCAGCAGTTACACCCGAGGGCGGGACGAGCAGTACTTC; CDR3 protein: CASSYTRGRDEQYF
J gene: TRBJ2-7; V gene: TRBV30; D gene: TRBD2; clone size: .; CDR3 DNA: TGTGCCTGGATTCCGGCGGTGGGAGCGGGAATTATGCAGCAGTACTTC; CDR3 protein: CAWIPAVGAGIMQQYF
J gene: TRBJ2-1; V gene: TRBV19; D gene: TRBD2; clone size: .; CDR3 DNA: TGTGCCACCTCACCTCGGGGGGACTCCTACAATGAGCAGTTCTTC; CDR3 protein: CATSPRGDSYNEQFF
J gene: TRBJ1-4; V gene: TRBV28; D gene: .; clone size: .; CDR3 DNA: TGTGCCAGCCGAATAGCACAGGGCACTAATGAAAAACTGTTTTTT; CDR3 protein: CASRIAQGTNEKLFF
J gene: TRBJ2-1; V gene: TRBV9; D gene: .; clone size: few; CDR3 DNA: TGTGCCAGCAGCGAGCGGGTTGGGAGGAATGAGCAGTTCTTC; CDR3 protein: CASSERVGRNEQFF
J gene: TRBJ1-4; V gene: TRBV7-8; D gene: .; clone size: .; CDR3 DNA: TGTGCCAGCAGCTTAAATACGAGGGAGGTTGGTGAAAAACTGTTTTTT; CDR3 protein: CASSLNTREVGEKLFF
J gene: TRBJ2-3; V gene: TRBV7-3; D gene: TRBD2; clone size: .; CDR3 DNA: TGTGCCAGCAGCTCGGGACTAGCACACGATACGCAGTATTTT; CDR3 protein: CASSSGLAHDTQYF
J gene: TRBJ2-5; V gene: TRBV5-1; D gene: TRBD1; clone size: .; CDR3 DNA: TGCGCCAGCAGACAAACCGGGACAGTAGGAGAGACCCAGTACTTC; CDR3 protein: CASRQTGTVGETQYF
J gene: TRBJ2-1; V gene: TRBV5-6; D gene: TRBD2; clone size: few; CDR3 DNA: TGTGCCAGCAGCTTAACTAGCGGGAGGGCCTACAATGAGCAGTTCTTC; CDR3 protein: CASSLTSGRAYNEQFF
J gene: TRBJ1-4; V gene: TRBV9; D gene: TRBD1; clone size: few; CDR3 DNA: TGTGCCAGCAGCGCTCCGGGGACAGGAGGTATGGAAAAACTGTTTTTT; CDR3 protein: CASSAPGTGGMEKLFF
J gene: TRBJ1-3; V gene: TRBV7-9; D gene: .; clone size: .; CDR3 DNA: TGTGCCAGCAGCTTTAGGGGACTCTCTGGAAACACCATATATTTT; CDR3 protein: CASSFRGLSGNTIYF
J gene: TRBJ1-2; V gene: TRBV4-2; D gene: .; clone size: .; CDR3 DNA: TGTGCCAGCAGCCACGAAAGACAGGCGTGGCTCTATGGCTACACCTTC; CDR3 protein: CASSHERQAWLYGYTF
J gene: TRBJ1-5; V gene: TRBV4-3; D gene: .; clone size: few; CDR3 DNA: TGCGCCAGCAGCCAAGGTCATCCCGGGGATCAGCCCCAGCATTTT; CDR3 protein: CASSQGHPGDQPQHF
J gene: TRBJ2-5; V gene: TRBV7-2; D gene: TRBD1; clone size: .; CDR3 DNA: TGTGCCAGCAGCTTCGCTGGACAGGGGGCAGGTATTATCGAGACCCAGTACTTC; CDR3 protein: CASSFAGQGAGIIETQYF
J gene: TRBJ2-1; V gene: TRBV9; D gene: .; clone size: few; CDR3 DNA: TGTGCCAGCAGCTTTGACTATCGATACAATGAGCAGTTCTTC; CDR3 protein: CASSFDYRYNEQFF
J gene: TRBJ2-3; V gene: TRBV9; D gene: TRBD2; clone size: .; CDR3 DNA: TGTGCCAGCAGCGTTACTAGCGGGACGAATACGCAGTATTTT; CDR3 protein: CASSVTSGTNTQYF
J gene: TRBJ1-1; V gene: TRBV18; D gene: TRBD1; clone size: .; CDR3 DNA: TGTGCCAGCTCCCACGACAGGGGGCGCGGGGGCGCTGAAGCTTTCTTT; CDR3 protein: CASSHDRGRGGAEAFF
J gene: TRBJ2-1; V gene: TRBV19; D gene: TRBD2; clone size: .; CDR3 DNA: TGTGCCAGTATAGTGCGGGAGGGGGTCAATGAGCAGTTCTTC; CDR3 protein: CASIVREGVNEQFF
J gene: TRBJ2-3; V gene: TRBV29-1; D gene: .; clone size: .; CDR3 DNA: TGCAGCGTTCAACGGGAGAGTACAGATACGCAGTATTTT; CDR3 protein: CSVQRESTDTQYF
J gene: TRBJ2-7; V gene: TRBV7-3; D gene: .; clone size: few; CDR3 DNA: TGTGCCAGCAGCCAACAACAGGGCTACGAGCAGTACTTC; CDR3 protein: CASSQQQGYEQYF
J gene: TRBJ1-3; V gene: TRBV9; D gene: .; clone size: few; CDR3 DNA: TGTGCCAGCAGCGTAGAGTCGGAGCCTGGAAACACCATATATTTT; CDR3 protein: CASSVESEPGNTIYF
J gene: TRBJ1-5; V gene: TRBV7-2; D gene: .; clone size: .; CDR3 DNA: TGTGCCAGCAGCTCCATAGTCCATCAGCCCCAGCATTTT; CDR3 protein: CASSSIVHQPQHF
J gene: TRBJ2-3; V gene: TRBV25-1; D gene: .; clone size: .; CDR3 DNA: TGTGCCAGCAGTGACCCAACACGGGGTCGGGCAGATACGCAGTATTTT; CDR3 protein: CASSDPTRGRADTQYF
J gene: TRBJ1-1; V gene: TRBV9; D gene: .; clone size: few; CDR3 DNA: TGTGCCAGCAGCGTCTCCCCCGGGAGGAACACTGAAGCTTTCTTT; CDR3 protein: CASSVSPGRNTEAFF
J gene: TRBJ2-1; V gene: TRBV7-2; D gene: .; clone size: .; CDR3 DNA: TGTGCCAGCAGCTTAGGAGCTAGCAATGAGCAGTTCTTC; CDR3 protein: CASSLGASNEQFF
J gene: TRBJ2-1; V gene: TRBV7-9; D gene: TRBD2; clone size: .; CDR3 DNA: TGTGCCAGCAGCGGGACTAGCGGGAGTATGGGGCACAATGAGCAGTTCTTC; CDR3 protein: CASSGTSGSMGHNEQFF
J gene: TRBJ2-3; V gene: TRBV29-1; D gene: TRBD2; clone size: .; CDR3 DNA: TGCAGCGTTGTAATCTGGGTTAGCGGGACAGATACGCAGTATTTT; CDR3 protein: CSVVIWVSGTDTQYF